The rows below give T cell receptor beta chains drawn from one sample of a study of blood T cells in healthy people across ages. TCRdb itself ran the 5' RACE reads through MiXCR, one entry per CDR3 protein. The data contain about 670,000 distinct CDR3 sequences, about 51% of them seen just once; the ten biggest clones take up 13%. Sequencing was performed on blood. These receptors were collected from a woman older than 75 in good health. Each CDR3 is given with its conserved first and last residue. The D gene is left open where the match is weak. The size of a clone is reported for some rows only, either as once, few or many, or as a class for expanded clones.

CDR3aa,CDR3nt,abundance,v_gene,j_gene,d_gene
CASSVSVVGQYF,TGTGCCAGCAGCGTTTCAGTGGTCGGGCAGTACTTC,many,TRBV12-3/TRBV12-4,TRBJ2-7,NA
CASSAQTIPTDTQYF,TGTGCCAGCAGCGCTCAGACTATTCCCACAGATACGCAGTATTTT,once,TRBV9,TRBJ2-3,NA
CASSYGGVGYNEQFF,TGTGCCAGCAGTTACGGTGGGGTCGGCTACAATGAGCAGTTCTTC,many,TRBV12-3/TRBV12-4,TRBJ2-1,NA
CASSQDWDQETQYF,TGTGCCAGCAGCCAAGATTGGGACCAAGAGACCCAGTACTTC,many,TRBV3-1,TRBJ2-5,NA
CASSLNPVGQYF,TGTGCCAGCAGTTTAAATCCGGTGGGGCAGTACTTC,many,TRBV28,TRBJ2-7,NA
CASSLGGGGNEKLFF,TGTGCCAGTAGTCTCGGAGGGGGCGGTAATGAAAAACTGTTTTTT,NA,TRBV19,TRBJ1-4,TRBD1
CSARDWVVGTDTQYF,TGCAGTGCTAGAGATTGGGTGGTGGGCACAGATACGCAGTATTTT,once,TRBV20-1,TRBJ2-3,NA
CASSPGDEYNEQFF,TGTGCCAGCAGCCCCGGGGACGAGTACAATGAGCAGTTCTTC,few,TRBV27,TRBJ2-1,NA
CASSKTSGGAADTQYF,TGTGCCAGCAGTAAGACTAGCGGGGGGGCGGCAGATACGCAGTATTTT,many,TRBV6-6,TRBJ2-3,TRBD2
CASSQEASGVYSGANVLTF,TGCGCCAGCAGCCAAGAAGCTTCGGGGGTGTACTCTGGGGCCAACGTCCTGACTTTC,once,TRBV4-3,TRBJ2-6,NA
CASSDQDSPRPDTQYF,TGTGCCAGTAGTGACCAGGACAGTCCGCGCCCAGATACGCAGTATTTT,once,TRBV19,TRBJ2-3,NA
CSVTGTSGYNEQFF,TGCAGCGTTACCGGGACTAGCGGATACAATGAGCAGTTCTTC,NA,TRBV29-1,TRBJ2-1,TRBD2
CASSFQRTSDTQYF,TGTGCCAGCAGCTTCCAACGCACATCAGATACGCAGTATTTT,NA,TRBV5-5,TRBJ2-3,NA
CASYKGGEGYEQYF,TGTGCCAGCTATAAGGGGGGAGAAGGCTACGAGCAGTACTTC,NA,TRBV21-1,TRBJ2-7,NA
CATLAGVADTQYF,TGTGCCACCTTAGCGGGAGTCGCAGATACGCAGTATTTT,NA,TRBV2,TRBJ2-3,TRBD2
CASSPSDPQPQHF,TGTGCCAGCTCACCATCCGATCCTCAGCCCCAGCATTTT,many,TRBV18,TRBJ1-5,NA
CASSLNLEETQYF,TGTGCCAGCAGTTTGAACCTAGAGGAGACCCAGTACTTC,once,TRBV28,TRBJ2-5,NA
CASSYLGQGASREQYF,TGTGCCAGCAGTTACCTGGGACAGGGGGCTTCGAGGGAGCAGTACTTC,few,TRBV6-5,TRBJ2-5,TRBD1
CASSQDPRGSGNTIYF,TGCGCCAGCAGCCAGGACCCACGGGGGTCTGGAAACACCATATATTTT,NA,TRBV5-1,TRBJ1-3,NA
CASSLDGAGATDTQYF,TGTGCCAGCAGCTTAGATGGGGCGGGAGCCACAGATACGCAGTATTTT,many,TRBV7-2,TRBJ2-3,TRBD2
CASSFQGVVEAFF,TGTGCCAGCAGTTTTCAAGGGGTCGTTGAAGCTTTCTTT,NA,TRBV12-3/TRBV12-4,TRBJ1-1,NA
CSARSGGIGNTIYF,TGCAGTGCTAGATCAGGGGGCATTGGAAACACCATATATTTT,NA,TRBV20-1,TRBJ1-3,TRBD1
CASSVGVSSYNEQFF,TGTGCCAGCAGCGTAGGGGTTTCCTCCTACAATGAGCAGTTCTTC,NA,TRBV9,TRBJ2-1,NA
CASITTGGPGDTQYF,TGTGCCAGCATCACGACAGGGGGTCCGGGAGATACGCAGTATTTT,few,TRBV6-1,TRBJ2-3,TRBD1
CASSEQSADTQYF,TGTGCCAGCAGCGAGCAGAGTGCAGATACGCAGTATTTT,many,TRBV7-2,TRBJ2-3,NA
CASSLNLRGANYGYTF,TGTGCCAGCAGCCTCAACCTCAGGGGTGCCAACTATGGCTACACCTTC,NA,TRBV7-2,TRBJ1-2,NA
CASSLAVAGAGANEQFF,TGTGCCAGCAGCTTAGCTGTAGCGGGAGCTGGAGCCAATGAGCAGTTCTTC,NA,TRBV7-9,TRBJ2-1,TRBD2
CASSLALDVGAEQYF,TGTGCCAGCAGCTTAGCGTTGGATGTTGGGGCAGAGCAGTACTTC,NA,TRBV7-3,TRBJ2-7,NA
CASSFGSPRYYTDTQYF,TGTGCCAGCAGTTTTGGAAGCCCAAGGTATTACACAGATACGCAGTATTTT,many,TRBV12-3/TRBV12-4,TRBJ2-3,NA
CASSQGGSGGSPLHF,TGTGCCAGCAGCCAAGGCGGCTCCGGGGGGTCACCCCTCCACTTT,NA,TRBV4-2,TRBJ1-6,NA
CAISEVEFETQYF,TGTGCCATCAGTGAAGTTGAGTTTGAGACCCAGTACTTC,NA,TRBV10-3,TRBJ2-5,NA
CSHTSVEQETQYF,TGCAGTCATACTAGCGTGGAACAAGAGACCCAGTACTTC,NA,TRBV29-1,TRBJ2-5,TRBD2
CASSQQGARNEQYF,TGTGCCAGCAGCCAACAGGGGGCTCGAAACGAGCAGTACTTC,NA,TRBV3-1,TRBJ2-7,TRBD1
CASSFGGGPNEQYF,TGCGCCAGCAGCTTTGGTGGGGGCCCCAATGAGCAGTACTTC,NA,TRBV5-1,TRBJ2-7,NA
CASSYIGSYNEQFF,TGTGCCAGCAGTTATATCGGGTCGTACAATGAGCAGTTCTTC,NA,TRBV6-2/TRBV6-3,TRBJ2-1,NA
CASSSLGTESYEQYF,TGTGCCAGCAGTTCTCTCGGGACAGAGTCCTACGAGCAGTACTTC,few,TRBV28,TRBJ2-7,TRBD1
CASRHAGTSYEQYF,TGTGCCAGCAGACACGCGGGGACCTCCTACGAGCAGTACTTC,many,TRBV6-6,TRBJ2-7,NA
CASSQQWGGNQPQHF,TGCGCCAGCAGCCAGCAGTGGGGGGGTAATCAGCCCCAGCATTTT,NA,TRBV4-1,TRBJ1-5,NA
CSARDQGYQPQHF,TGCAGTGCTAGAGACCAGGGGTATCAGCCCCAGCATTTT,NA,TRBV20-1,TRBJ1-5,NA